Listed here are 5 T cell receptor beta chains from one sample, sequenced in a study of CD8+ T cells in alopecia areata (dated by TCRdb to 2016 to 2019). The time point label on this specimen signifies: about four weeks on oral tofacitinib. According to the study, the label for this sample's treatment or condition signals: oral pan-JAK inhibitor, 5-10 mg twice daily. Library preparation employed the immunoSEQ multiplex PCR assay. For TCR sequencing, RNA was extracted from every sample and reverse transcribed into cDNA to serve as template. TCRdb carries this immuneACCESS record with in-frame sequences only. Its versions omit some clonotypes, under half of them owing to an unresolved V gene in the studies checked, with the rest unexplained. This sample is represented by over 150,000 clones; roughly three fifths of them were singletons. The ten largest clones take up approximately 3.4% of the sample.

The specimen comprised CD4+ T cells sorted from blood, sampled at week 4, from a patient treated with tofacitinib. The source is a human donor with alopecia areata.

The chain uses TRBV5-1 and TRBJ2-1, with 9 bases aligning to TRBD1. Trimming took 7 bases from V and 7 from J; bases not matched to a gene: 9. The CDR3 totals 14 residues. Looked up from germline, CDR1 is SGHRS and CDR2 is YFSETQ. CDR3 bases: TGCGCCAGCGGCCCACAGGGGGCGTGGAATGAGCAGTTCTTC. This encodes CASGPQGAWNEQFF.

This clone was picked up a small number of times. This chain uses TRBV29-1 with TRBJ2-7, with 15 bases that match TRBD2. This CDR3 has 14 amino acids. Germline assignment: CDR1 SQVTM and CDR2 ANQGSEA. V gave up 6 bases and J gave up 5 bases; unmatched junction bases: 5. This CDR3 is CSVSRTSGGDEQYF. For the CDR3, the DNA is TGCAGCGTATCCCGGACTAGCGGGGGGGACGAGCAGTACTTC.

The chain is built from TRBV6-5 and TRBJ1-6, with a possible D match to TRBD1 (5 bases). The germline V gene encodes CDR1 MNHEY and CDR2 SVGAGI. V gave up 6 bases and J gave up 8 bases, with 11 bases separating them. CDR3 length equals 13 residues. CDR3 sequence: CASRRGTDSPLHF. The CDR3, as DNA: TGTGCCAGCAGAAGGGGTACGGATTCACCCCTCCACTTT.

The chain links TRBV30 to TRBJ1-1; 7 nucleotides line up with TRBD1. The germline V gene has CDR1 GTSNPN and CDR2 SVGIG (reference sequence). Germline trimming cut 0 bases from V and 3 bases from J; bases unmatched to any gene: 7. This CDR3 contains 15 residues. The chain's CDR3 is CAWSVRAGGHTEAFF. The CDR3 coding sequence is TGTGCCTGGAGTGTTAGGGCAGGGGGACACACTGAAGCTTTCTTT.

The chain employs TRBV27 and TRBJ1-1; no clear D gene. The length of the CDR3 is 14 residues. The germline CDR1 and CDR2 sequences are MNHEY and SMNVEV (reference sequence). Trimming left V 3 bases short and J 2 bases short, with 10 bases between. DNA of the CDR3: TGTGCCAGCAGTTTGAGGCCGCGAAACACTGAAGCTTTCTTT. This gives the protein CASSLRPRNTEAFF.